The entry below describes one T cell receptor (beta chain). Mismatch with germline at one junction end may stem from a read error. This entry is derived from a study of blood T cell repertoires in COVID-19. Across the whole study: From the United States, Italy and Spain came samples of acute and convalescent COVID-19.

As processed by the authors: Nucleated cell number was recorded as an estimate derived from reference gene primer amplification. Method: immunoSEQ multiplex PCR; TCRdb's copy keeps in-frame clones and lacks some. V, J and clone size are taken as reported in that table, and D and trimming were inferred from the DNA itself. Of hundreds of thousands of clones in the sample, about 85% were seen once. Germline CDR1 SEHNR, CDR2 FQNEAQ (reference sequence). The CDR3 loop spans 9 amino acids. Participants reported their clinical history, and cohort assignment relied on those reports. This receptor was identified in a woman younger than 30 with acute COVID-19. The V and J genes are TRBV7-9 and TRBJ2-1; D not certain. The sample consisted of PBMCs or T cells enriched from blood (not recorded which). In DNA form, the CDR3 reads TGTGCCAGCAGCCCCTCACTACTCTTC. Translating gives CASSPSLLF.